Described below is a single TCR beta chain sequence and its context. The target antigen is unknown. The data originate from a study of OX40 agonist ivuxolimab in advanced cancers. Whole-study context: Given to patients was ivuxolimab, an agonistic anti-OX40 (CD134) antibody. Findings and limits, study-wide: Low normalized T-cell clonal expansion also characterized some of the nonresponders.

The germline V and J ends were trimmed by 0 bases and 3 bases, with 9 bases remaining between them. CDR1 is MGHRA, CDR2 YSYEKL, per germline. The CDR3 covers 14 residues. Prior autoimmune disease or systemic immunosuppression barred patients. Using immunoSEQ multiplex PCR, the repertoire was profiled, and TCRdb retains in-frame clones only, with some absent. Of 6,000 to 8,000 clones in the sample, less than 85% were seen once. The chain is built from TRBV4-1 and TRBJ2-7, with D hard to call. This sample comprised CD4+ or CD8+ T cells sorted from blood, obtained in a trial of the OX40 agonist ivuxolimab. This TCR derives from an adult with an advanced solid tumor such as melanoma, head and neck, liver or kidney cancer. The CDR3, as DNA: TGCGCCAGCAGCCAAGATAGGCGGTACTACGAGCAGTACTTC. Its protein is CASSQDRRYYEQYF.